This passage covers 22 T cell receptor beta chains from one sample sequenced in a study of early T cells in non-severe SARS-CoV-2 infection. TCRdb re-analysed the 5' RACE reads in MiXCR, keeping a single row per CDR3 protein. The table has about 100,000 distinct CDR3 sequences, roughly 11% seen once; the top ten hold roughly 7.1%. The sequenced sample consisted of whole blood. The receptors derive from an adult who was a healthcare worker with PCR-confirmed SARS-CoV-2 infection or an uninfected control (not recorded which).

In DNA, the CDR3 is TGTGCCAGCAGTTTTAACAGGGGGCGTTCCGGGGAGCTGTTTTTT. It codes for CASSFNRGRSGELFF. The J gene is TRBJ2-2, the V gene TRBV28; TRBD1 matches at 9 bases. Trimming at V came to 3 bases and at J to 6 bases, leaving 5 bases not matched to a gene. Per germline, CDR1 MDHEN and CDR2 SYDVKM. The CDR3 length is 15 residues.

CDR3 nucleotides: TGTGCCAGCACCTGGGACAGGGGCTACGAGCAGTACTTC. Translated, it gives CASTWDRGYEQYF. The V and J genes are TRBV2 and TRBJ2-7; TRBD1 agrees at 10 bases. Trimming removed 7 bases from V and 3 bases from J; junction bases left unmatched: 3. Germline V gene data show CDR1 as SNHLY and CDR2 as FYNNEI. This CDR3 is 13 amino acids long.

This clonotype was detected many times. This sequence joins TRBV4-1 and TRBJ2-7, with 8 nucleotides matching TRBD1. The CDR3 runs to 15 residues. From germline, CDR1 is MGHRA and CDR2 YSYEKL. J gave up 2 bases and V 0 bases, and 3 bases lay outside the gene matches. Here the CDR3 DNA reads TGCGCCAGCAGCCAAGATCCAGGGGGCCCCTACGAGCAGTACTTC. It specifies CASSQDPGGPYEQYF.

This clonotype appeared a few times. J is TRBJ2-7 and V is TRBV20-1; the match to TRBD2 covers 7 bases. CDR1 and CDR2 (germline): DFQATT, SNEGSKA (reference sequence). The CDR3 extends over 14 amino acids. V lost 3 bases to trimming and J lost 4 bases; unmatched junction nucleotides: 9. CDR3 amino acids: CSASDRASGYEQYF. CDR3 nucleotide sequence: TGCAGTGCTAGTGATAGGGCTAGCGGTTACGAGCAGTACTTC.

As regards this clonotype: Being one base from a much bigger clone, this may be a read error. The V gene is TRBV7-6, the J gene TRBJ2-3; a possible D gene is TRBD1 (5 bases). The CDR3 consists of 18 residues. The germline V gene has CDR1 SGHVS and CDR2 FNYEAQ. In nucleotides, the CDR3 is TGTGCCAGCAGCTTAGGCGGTACAGGATGGGCACACACAGATATGCAGTATTTT. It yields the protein CASSLGGTGWAHTDMQYF. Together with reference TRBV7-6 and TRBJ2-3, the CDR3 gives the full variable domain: GAGVSQSPRYKVTKRGQDVALRCDPISGHVSLYWYRQALGQGPEFLTYFNYEAQQDKSGLPNDRFSAERPEGSISTLTIQRTEQRDSAMYRCASSLGGTGWAHTDMQYFGPGTRLTVL.

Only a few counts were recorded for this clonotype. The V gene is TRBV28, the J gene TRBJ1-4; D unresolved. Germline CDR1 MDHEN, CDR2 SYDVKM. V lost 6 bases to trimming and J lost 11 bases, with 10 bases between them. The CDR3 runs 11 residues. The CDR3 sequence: CASRYEGKLFF. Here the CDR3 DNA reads TGTGCCAGCAGGTACGAAGGGAAACTGTTTTTT.

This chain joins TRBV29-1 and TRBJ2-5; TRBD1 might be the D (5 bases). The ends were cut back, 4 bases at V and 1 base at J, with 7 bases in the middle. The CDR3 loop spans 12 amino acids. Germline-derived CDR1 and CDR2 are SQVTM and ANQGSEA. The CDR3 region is CSVADSQETQYF. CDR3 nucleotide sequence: TGCAGCGTTGCCGACAGCCAAGAGACCCAGTACTTC.

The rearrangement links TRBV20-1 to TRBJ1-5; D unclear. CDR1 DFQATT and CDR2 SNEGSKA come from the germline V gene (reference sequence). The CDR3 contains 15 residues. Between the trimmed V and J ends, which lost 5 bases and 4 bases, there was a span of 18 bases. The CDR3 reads CSAVPLGTRNQPQHF. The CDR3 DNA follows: TGCAGTGCTGTCCCTTTAGGCACAAGAAATCAGCCCCAGCATTTT.

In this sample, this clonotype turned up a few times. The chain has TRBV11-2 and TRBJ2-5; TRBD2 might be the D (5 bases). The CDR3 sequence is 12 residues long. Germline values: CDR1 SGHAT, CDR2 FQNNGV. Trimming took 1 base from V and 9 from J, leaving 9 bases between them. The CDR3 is CASSLVTRAQYF. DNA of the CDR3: TGTGCCAGCAGCTTAGTGACGAGGGCCCAGTACTTC.

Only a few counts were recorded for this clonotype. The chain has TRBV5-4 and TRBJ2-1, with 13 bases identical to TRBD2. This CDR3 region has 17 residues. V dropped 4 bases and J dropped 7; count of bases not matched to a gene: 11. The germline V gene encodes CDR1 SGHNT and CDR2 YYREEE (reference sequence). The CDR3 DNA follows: TGTGCCAGCAGCCAAGGACTAGCGGGAGTGGTAGTTAATGAGCAGTTCTTC. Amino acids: CASSQGLAGVVVNEQFF. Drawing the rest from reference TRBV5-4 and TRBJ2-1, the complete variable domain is ETGVTQSPTHLIKTRGQQVTLRCSSQSGHNTVSWYQQALGQGPQFIFQYYREEENGRGNFPPRFSGLQFPNYSSELNVNALELDDSALYLCASSQGLAGVVVNEQFFGPGTRLTVL.

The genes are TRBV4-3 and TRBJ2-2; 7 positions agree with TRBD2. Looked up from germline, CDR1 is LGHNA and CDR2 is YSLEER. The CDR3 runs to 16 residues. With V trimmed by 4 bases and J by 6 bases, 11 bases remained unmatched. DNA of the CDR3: TGCGCCAGCAGCCCAGTTCCGGGACTATCGGCCGGGGAGCTGTTTTTT. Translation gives CASSPVPGLSAGELFF.

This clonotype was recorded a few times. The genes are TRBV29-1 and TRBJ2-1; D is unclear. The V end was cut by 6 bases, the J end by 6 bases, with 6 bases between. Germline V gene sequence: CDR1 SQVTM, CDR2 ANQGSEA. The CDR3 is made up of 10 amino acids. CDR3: CSVGFNEQFF. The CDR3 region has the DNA TGCAGCGTGGGTTTCAATGAGCAGTTCTTC.

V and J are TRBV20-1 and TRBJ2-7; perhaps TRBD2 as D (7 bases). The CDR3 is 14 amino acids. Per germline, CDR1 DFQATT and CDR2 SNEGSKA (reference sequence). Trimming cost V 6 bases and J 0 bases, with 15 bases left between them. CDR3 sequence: CSATGGGYSYEQYF. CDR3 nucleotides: TGCAGTGCGACGGGGGGCGGGTACTCCTACGAGCAGTACTTC.

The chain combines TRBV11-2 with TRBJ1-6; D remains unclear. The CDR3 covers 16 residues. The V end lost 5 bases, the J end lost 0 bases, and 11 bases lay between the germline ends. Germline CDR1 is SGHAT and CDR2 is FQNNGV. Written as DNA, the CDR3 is TGTGCCAGCAGCCAGTGGGGAAGCTCCTATAATTCACCCCTCCACTTT. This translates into CASSQWGSSYNSPLHF. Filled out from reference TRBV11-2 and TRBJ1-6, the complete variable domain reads EAGVAQSPRYKIIEKRQSVAFWCNPISGHATLYWYQQILGQGPKLLIQFQNNGVVDDSQLPKDRFSAERLKGVDSTLKIQPAKLEDSAVYLCASSQWGSSYNSPLHFGNGTRLTVT.

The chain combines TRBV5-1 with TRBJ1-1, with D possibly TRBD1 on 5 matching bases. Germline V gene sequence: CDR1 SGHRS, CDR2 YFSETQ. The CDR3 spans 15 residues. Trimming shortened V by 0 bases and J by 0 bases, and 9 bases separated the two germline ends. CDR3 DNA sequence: TGCGCCAGCAGCTTGGACCGACAGATGAACACTGAAGCTTTCTTT. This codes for CASSLDRQMNTEAFF. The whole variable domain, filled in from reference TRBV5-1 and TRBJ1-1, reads KAGVTQTPRYLIKTRGQQVTLSCSPISGHRSVSWYQQTPGQGLQFLFEYFSETQRNKGNFPGRFSGRQFSNSRSEMNVSTLELGDSALYLCASSLDRQMNTEAFFGQGTRLTVV.

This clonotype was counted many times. The CDR3 DNA reads as TGTGCCAGCGCCCAACAGCGGGTTTTGAACATTCAGTACTTC. This gives the protein CASAQQRVLNIQYF. This chain uses TRBV6-6 with TRBJ2-4, with D perhaps TRBD2 (6 bases). V lost 8 bases and J 7 bases, leaving 18 bases between the germline ends. The CDR3 is 14 amino acids. In germline, CDR1 is MNHNY, CDR2 SVGAGI (reference sequence).

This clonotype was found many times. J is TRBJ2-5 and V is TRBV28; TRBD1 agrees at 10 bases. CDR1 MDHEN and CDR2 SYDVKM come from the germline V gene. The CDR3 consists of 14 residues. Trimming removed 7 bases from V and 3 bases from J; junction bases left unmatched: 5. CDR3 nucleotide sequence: TGTGCCAGCACCGGACAGGGGGTTGAAGAGACCCAGTACTTC. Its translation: CASTGQGVEETQYF.

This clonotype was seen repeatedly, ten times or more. The CDR3: CASSLSAWALAGVYEQYF. DNA of the CDR3: TGTGCCAGCAGTTTATCGGCATGGGCCCTAGCGGGAGTCTACGAGCAGTACTTC. The chain combines TRBV28 with TRBJ2-7, with 10 positions matching TRBD2. Trimming cost V 1 base and J 3 bases; bases outside gene matches: 12. The germline V gene has CDR1 MDHEN and CDR2 SYDVKM. This CDR3 has 18 residues.

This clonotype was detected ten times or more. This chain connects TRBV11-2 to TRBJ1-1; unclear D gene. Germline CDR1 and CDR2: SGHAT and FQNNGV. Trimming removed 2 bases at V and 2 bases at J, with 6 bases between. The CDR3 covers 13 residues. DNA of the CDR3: TGTGCCAGCAGCTTAACCCCTAACACTGAAGCTTTCTTT. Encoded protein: CASSLTPNTEAFF. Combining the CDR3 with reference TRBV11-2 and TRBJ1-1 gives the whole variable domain EAGVAQSPRYKIIEKRQSVAFWCNPISGHATLYWYQQILGQGPKLLIQFQNNGVVDDSQLPKDRFSAERLKGVDSTLKIQPAKLEDSAVYLCASSLTPNTEAFFGQGTRLTVV.

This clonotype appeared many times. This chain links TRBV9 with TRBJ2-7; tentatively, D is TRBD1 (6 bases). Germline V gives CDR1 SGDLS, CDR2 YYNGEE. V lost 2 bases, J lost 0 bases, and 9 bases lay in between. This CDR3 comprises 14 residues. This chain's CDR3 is CASSVGQFSYEQYF. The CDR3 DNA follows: TGTGCCAGCAGCGTCGGACAGTTCTCCTACGAGCAGTACTTC. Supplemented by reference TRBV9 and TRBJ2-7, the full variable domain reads DSGVTQTPKHLITATGQRVTLRCSPRSGDLSVYWYQQSLDQGLQFLIQYYNGEERAKGNILERFSAQQFPDLHSELNLSSLELGDSALYFCASSVGQFSYEQYFGPGTRLTVT.

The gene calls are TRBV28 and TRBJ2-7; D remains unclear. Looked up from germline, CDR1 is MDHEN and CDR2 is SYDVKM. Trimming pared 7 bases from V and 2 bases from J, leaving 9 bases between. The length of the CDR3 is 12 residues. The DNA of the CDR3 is TGTGCCAGCACCGCCTTCCCCTACGAGCAGTACTTC. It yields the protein CASTAFPYEQYF.

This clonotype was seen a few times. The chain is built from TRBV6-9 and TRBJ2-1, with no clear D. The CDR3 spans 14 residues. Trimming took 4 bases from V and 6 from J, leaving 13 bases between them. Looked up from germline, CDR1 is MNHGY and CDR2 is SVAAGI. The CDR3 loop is CASSSLVPINEQFF. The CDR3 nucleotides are TGTGCCAGCAGTTCCCTAGTCCCCATCAATGAGCAGTTCTTC.